Below are 24 T cell receptor beta chains sequenced from a single sample in a study of OX40 agonist ivuxolimab in advanced cancers. The assay was immunoSEQ multiplex PCR, and TCRdb's table has in-frame clones only and misses some. The sample holds approximately 84,000 clones, more than 75% seen once. The sample here was CD4+ or CD8+ T cells sorted from blood, taken in a trial of the OX40 agonist ivuxolimab. Source of these receptors: an adult with an advanced solid tumor such as melanoma, head and neck, liver or kidney cancer.

CDR3 DNA sequence: TGTGCCAGCAGCCAGGGCTCCCAGAACGGTAATGAGCAGTTCTTC. It yields the protein CASSQGSQNGNEQFF. The gene calls are TRBV7-3 and TRBJ2-1; D may be TRBD1 (5 bases). The length of the CDR3 is 15 residues. Trimming took 5 bases from V and 7 from J, leaving 18 bases between them. CDR1 is SGHTA and CDR2 is FQGTGA in the germline V gene.

This chain joins TRBV10-3 and TRBJ2-2; D may correspond to TRBD1 or TRBD2 (5 bases each). Germline V CDR1 and CDR2: ENHRY, SYGVKD. V was cut by 8 bases and J by 2 bases, with 15 bases left in between. The CDR3 is made up of 15 amino acids. CDR3 nucleotide sequence: TGTGCCATCCTTGTAGAGGGACGAAACACCGGGGAGCTGTTTTTT. It translates to CAILVEGRNTGELFF.

The chain joins TRBV28 to TRBJ1-5; 7 positions match TRBD1. After removal of 5 bases from V and 2 bases from J, the junction contained 12 bases not matched to a gene. This CDR3 has 17 amino acids. From germline, CDR1 is MDHEN and CDR2 SYDVKM. This CDR3 is CASSSEGGISGNQPQHF. The CDR3 coding sequence is TGTGCCAGCAGTAGTGAAGGGGGCATTAGTGGCAATCAGCCCCAGCATTTT. Complete variable domain (other parts from reference TRBV28 and TRBJ1-5): DVKVTQSSRYLVKRTGEKVFLECVQDMDHENMFWYRQDPGLGLRLIYFSYDVKMKEKGDIPEGYSVSREKKERFSLILESASTNQTSMYLCASSSEGGISGNQPQHFGDGTRLSIL.

The chain combines TRBV5-6 with TRBJ1-5, with D unresolved. Germline assignment: CDR1 SGHDT and CDR2 YYEEEE. The CDR3 length is 15 residues. Trimming left V 0 bases short and J 3 bases short, with 10 bases between. The CDR3 region is CASSLGGTDNQPQHF. The CDR3 DNA is TGTGCCAGCAGCTTGGGAGGAACGGACAATCAGCCCCAGCATTTT.

This chain links TRBV11-2 with TRBJ2-2, with D maybe TRBD1 (5 bases). The germline CDR1 and CDR2 sequences are SGHAT and FQNNGV. CDR3 size: 14 residues. V lost 2 bases to trimming and J lost 8 bases, with 12 bases between them. CDR3 protein: CASSLLQGTGELFF. CDR3 in DNA: TGTGCCAGCAGCTTACTCCAGGGTACGGGGGAGCTGTTTTTT.

V is TRBV6-1 and J is TRBJ1-4; D perhaps matches TRBD1 (6 bases). CDR1 and CDR2 (germline): MNHNS, SASEGT. V was trimmed by 2 bases and J by 4 bases, leaving 8 bases between them. The CDR3 extends over 14 amino acids. The CDR3 here is CASSESGVNEKLFF. CDR3 sequence (DNA): TGTGCCAGCAGTGAATCAGGGGTTAATGAAAAACTGTTTTTT.

The chain uses TRBV7-8 and TRBJ2-7, with D possibly being TRBD1 (7 bases). The CDR3 covers 15 residues. Per germline, CDR1 SGHVS and CDR2 FQNEAQ. Trimming stripped 1 base from V and 3 bases from J, with 13 bases between. The CDR3 coding sequence is TGTGCCAGCAGCTTAGATCCAGGGGGGATCTACGAGCAGTACTTC. Residues: CASSLDPGGIYEQYF.

The chain uses TRBV6-5 and TRBJ1-2; the D gene is possibly TRBD1 (5 bases). The V gene lost 0 bases and the J gene lost 4 bases, with 12 bases spanning the gap. The length of the CDR3 is 15 residues. CDR1 is MNHEY, CDR2 SVGAGI, per germline. Written as DNA, the CDR3 is TGTGCCAGCAGTTACTCGCCTGTTACAGGCTATGGCTACACCTTC. Translated, it gives CASSYSPVTGYGYTF.

The chain links TRBV19 to TRBJ2-2; perhaps D is TRBD1 or TRBD2 (5 bases each). This CDR3 has 17 amino acids. The germline V gene encodes CDR1 LNHDA and CDR2 SQIVND (reference sequence). Trimming pared 3 bases from V and 0 bases from J, leaving 14 bases between. The CDR3 region is CASSMSWGPANTGELFF. CDR3 DNA sequence: TGTGCCAGTAGTATGAGTTGGGGACCGGCGAACACCGGGGAGCTGTTTTTT.

The chain has TRBV2 and TRBJ2-2, with D unclear. The CDR3 loop spans 15 amino acids. V gave up 0 bases and J gave up 0 bases, with 5 bases separating them. The germline CDR1 and CDR2 sequences are SNHLY and FYNNEI. The CDR3 nucleotides are TGTGCCAGCAGTGAAGCTAGGTCGAACACCGGGGAGCTGTTTTTT. Its translation is CASSEARSNTGELFF.

V is TRBV7-2 and J is TRBJ1-3; 8 nucleotides align to TRBD1. Trimming removed 2 bases from V and 0 bases from J; junction bases left unmatched: 6. The CDR3 runs 17 residues. Germline CDR1 reads SGHTA; CDR2 reads FQGNSA. The CDR3: CASSLTGTGDSGNTIYF. CDR3 in DNA: TGTGCCAGCAGCTTAACCGGGACAGGAGACTCTGGAAACACCATATATTTT.

The CDR3 DNA is TGTGCCAGCAGCTTCCTCAGTGATAGCTACAATGAGCAGTTCTTC. Protein: CASSFLSDSYNEQFF. This chain joins TRBV5-6 and TRBJ2-1; no clear D gene. Per germline, CDR1 SGHDT and CDR2 YYEEEE. CDR3 length: 15 amino acids. Trimming stripped 2 bases from V and 3 bases from J, with 12 bases between.

This chain links TRBV19 with TRBJ1-6; TRBD1 agrees at 7 bases. The germline CDR1 and CDR2 sequences are LNHDA and SQIVND (reference sequence). V dropped 9 bases and J dropped 10; count of bases not matched to a gene: 18. The CDR3 spans 16 residues. CDR3 DNA sequence: TGTGCCAGCACTAAGACAGGGCCATCGACCGGGTCACCCCTCCACTTT. As protein: CASTKTGPSTGSPLHF.

This chain links TRBV19 with TRBJ2-7, with D maybe TRBD1 (6 bases). V was pared by 4 bases and J by 0 bases, with 13 bases between. The germline V gene encodes CDR1 LNHDA and CDR2 SQIVND (reference sequence). The CDR3 consists of 15 residues. The CDR3 coding sequence is TGTGCCAGTAGTAGAGCCACAGGGACCTCCTACGAGCAGTACTTC. Translation gives CASSRATGTSYEQYF.

A single count supports this clone. The chain couples TRBV5-5 to TRBJ1-2, with D hard to call. V lost 0 bases to trimming and J lost 6 bases, with 6 bases between them. CDR1 is SGHKS and CDR2 is YYEKEE in the germline V gene (reference sequence). The CDR3 is made up of 12 amino acids. The CDR3 nucleotides are TGTGCCAGCAGCTTGGATACCGATGGCTACACCTTC. It translates to CASSLDTDGYTF.

The genes are TRBV5-4 and TRBJ2-2, with D perhaps being TRBD1 or TRBD2 (5 bases each). Germline V gene sequence: CDR1 SGHNT, CDR2 YYREEE (reference sequence). The CDR3 has 15 amino acids. The V end was cut by 7 bases, the J end by 0 bases, with 13 bases between. CDR3 in DNA: TGTGCCAGCTCTACTGGGGGTTCGAACACCGGGGAGCTGTTTTTT. This translates into CASSTGGSNTGELFF.

The chain combines TRBV2 with TRBJ1-6; D possibly corresponds to TRBD1 (6 bases). Germline V lookup: CDR1 SNHLY, CDR2 FYNNEI. CDR3 length: 12 residues. With 8 bases removed from V and 5 bases from J, the gap between germline ends came to 7 bases. CDR3 protein: CASGQNNSPLHF. The DNA of the CDR3 is TGTGCCAGCGGACAGAATAATTCACCCCTCCACTTT.

The chain carries TRBV19 and TRBJ1-5; weak D call: TRBD1 (5 bases). The CDR3 spans 14 residues. V lost 8 bases and J lost 0, with 11 bases in between. The V gene's germline CDR1 is LNHDA and CDR2 SQIVND (reference sequence). The CDR3 DNA is TGTGCCAGTTTCGGGACTCATAGCAATCAGCCCCAGCATTTT. It translates to CASFGTHSNQPQHF.

The chain combines TRBV10-2 with TRBJ2-4, with 8 bases aligning to TRBD1. The CDR3 length is 14 residues. J gave up 6 bases and V 3 bases, and 4 bases lay outside the gene matches. CDR1 WSHSY and CDR2 SAAADI come from the germline V gene. The CDR3 DNA reads as TGCGCCAGCAGTGAAGTCGGACAGGGAAACATTCAGTACTTC. This sequence encodes CASSEVGQGNIQYF.

The rearrangement joins TRBV7-2 to TRBJ1-5, with D unclear. V gave up 1 base and J gave up 9 bases, with 19 bases separating them. From germline, CDR1 is SGHTA and CDR2 FQGNSA. The CDR3 is made up of 16 amino acids. In DNA form, the CDR3 reads TGTGCCAGCAGCTTAGGATTGGGCTGGATGGTATGGCCCCAGCATTTT. This translates into CASSLGLGWMVWPQHF.

The V and J genes are TRBV12-5 and TRBJ2-3; D gene uncertain. This CDR3 comprises 15 residues. The V end was cut by 3 bases, the J end by 5 bases, with 15 bases between. The germline gives CDR1 LGHNT, CDR2 FRNRAP. CDR3 sequence reads: CASGLARRDKDTQYF. The CDR3 DNA reads TGTGCTAGTGGTTTAGCTAGACGAGATAAAGATACGCAGTATTTT.

V gene TRBV11-1 combines with J gene TRBJ2-3; no clear D. Germline CDR1 SGHAT, CDR2 FQDESV (reference sequence). The CDR3 consists of 14 residues. V lost 5 bases and J 4 bases, leaving 13 bases between the germline ends. DNA of the CDR3: TGTGCCAGCAGCCCACTAACCGTCCCAGATACGCAGTATTTT. Its translation is CASSPLTVPDTQYF.

The chain combines TRBV5-8 with TRBJ1-1; no firm D call. CDR1 is SGHTS, CDR2 YDEGEE, per germline. CDR3 length: 12 residues. Trimming took off 7 bases at V and 5 bases at J, with 12 bases between the two ends. This CDR3 is CASARRSTEAFF. In DNA form, the CDR3 reads TGTGCCAGCGCCAGGAGGAGTACTGAAGCTTTCTTT.

This clone was detected once. CDR3 amino acids: CASSPETNQPQHF. The CDR3 coding sequence is TGTGCCAGCTCACCAGAAACCAATCAGCCCCAGCATTTT. The J gene is TRBJ1-5, the V gene TRBV18; D not certain. The length of the CDR3 is 13 residues. Deletions cut 2 bases from V and 3 bases from J, with 5 bases between. The germline V gene encodes CDR1 KGHSH and CDR2 LQKENI.